Listed here are 19 T cell receptor beta chains from one sample, sequenced in a study of identical twins. TCRdb redid the calling of the 5' RACE reads with MiXCR, one entry per CDR3 protein. The data show 650,000 to 800,000 distinct CDR3 sequences, around 8.6% seen once. The same sample was also used in a study of yellow fever vaccine responses in identical twins.

Sequencing used PBMCs. The receptors shown here come from a woman aged 18-30 years in good health.

The chain is built from TRBV20-1 and TRBJ2-1; the D gene could be TRBD1 or TRBD2 (6 bases each). There are 15 residues in the CDR3. Germline assignment: CDR1 DFQATT and CDR2 SNEGSKA (reference sequence). V lost 0 bases and J 7 bases, leaving 16 bases between the germline ends. CDR3 DNA: TGCAGTGCTAGAGATCGTCAGAAAGGGGGGAATGAGCAGTTCTTC. It is translated as CSARDRQKGGNEQFF.

V and J are TRBV5-1 and TRBJ2-7; either TRBD1 or TRBD2 may fit D (5 bases each). This CDR3 comprises 16 residues. Per the germline V gene, CDR1 is SGHRS and CDR2 is YFSETQ. The germline V and J ends were trimmed by 0 bases and 8 bases, with 21 bases remaining between them. CDR3 nucleotides: TGCGCCAGCAGCTTGGCGGGCGCCGGGGCAGGGAGCAAGCAGTACTTC. It is translated as CASSLAGAGAGSKQYF.

This clonotype was observed a handful of times. At one end, the junction sequence differs from germline, possibly due to a read error. The rearrangement uses TRBV10-3 and TRBJ2-2; TRBD1 agrees at 10 bases. The CDR3 is 12 amino acids. From germline, CDR1 is ENHRY and CDR2 SYGVKD. The CDR3 loop is CGTGENTGELFF. CDR3 in DNA: TGCGGGACAGGGGAGAACACCGGGGAGCTGTTTTTT.

This clonotype turned up a few times. This chain connects TRBV28 to TRBJ2-1; 9 nucleotides align to TRBD1. This CDR3 has 15 amino acids. Trimming cost V 6 bases and J 9 bases; bases outside gene matches: 12. The germline V gene has CDR1 MDHEN and CDR2 SYDVKM. CDR3: CASRYRDRAVGEQFF. The CDR3 region has the DNA TGTGCCAGCAGATACCGGGACAGGGCTGTGGGTGAGCAGTTCTTC.

This chain uses TRBV5-6 with TRBJ2-5; 8 bases map to TRBD2. V shed 1 base, J shed 6 bases, and the junction held 5 bases outside the gene matches. This CDR3 comprises 14 residues. CDR1 is SGHDT and CDR2 is YYEEEE in the germline V gene. The CDR3 DNA follows: TGTGCCAGCAGCTTGAAAAGCGGGAGCCAGACCCAGTACTTC. Translating it yields CASSLKSGSQTQYF.

This clonotype was observed a few times. The chain has TRBV29-1 and TRBJ2-6; D call uncertain. V was pared by 6 bases and J by 2 bases, with 11 bases between. The CDR3 is 14 residues long. In germline, CDR1 is SQVTM, CDR2 ANQGSEA. The CDR3: CSVNSDPGANVLTF. As DNA, the CDR3 is TGCAGCGTCAATAGTGATCCTGGGGCCAACGTCCTGACTTTC.

On this clonotype itself: This may arise from a read error, as a much more abundant clone is one base away. J is TRBJ2-1 and V is TRBV7-9, with D hard to call. The CDR3 loop spans 14 amino acids. Per germline, CDR1 SEHNR and CDR2 FQNEAQ (reference sequence). Trimming took 4 bases from V and 8 from J, leaving 15 bases between them. CDR3 amino acids: CASSSPQTNHEQFF. DNA of the CDR3: TGTGCCAGCAGCTCCCCCCAAACGAATCATGAGCAGTTCTTC.

In this sample, this clonotype turned up a few times. The chain carries TRBV12-3 or TRBV12-4 and TRBJ2-1; 9 nucleotides match TRBD2. There are 16 residues in the CDR3. The ends lost 7 bases at V and 7 bases at J; junction bases unmatched: 14. The CDR3 spells CASTSLTGTSYNEQFF. Here the CDR3 DNA reads TGTGCCAGCACTTCACTCACCGGGACTAGCTATAATGAGCAGTTCTTC.

The chain links TRBV3-1 to TRBJ2-7; the match to TRBD2 covers 10 bases. J was trimmed by 5 bases and V by 4 bases; bases with no gene match: 11. The V gene's germline CDR1 is LGHDT and CDR2 YNNKEL (reference sequence). CDR3 length: 16 residues. The CDR3 protein is CASSPPGLATIDEQYF. The CDR3, as DNA: TGTGCCAGCAGCCCCCCGGGACTAGCGACAATCGACGAGCAGTACTTC.

At least ten counts were recorded for this clonotype. V and J are TRBV20-1 and TRBJ2-2; TRBD2 might be the D (6 bases). Germline CDR1 and CDR2: DFQATT and SNEGSKA (reference sequence). Trimming cost V 5 bases and J 0 bases, with 13 bases left between them. The length of the CDR3 is 15 residues. The CDR3 loop reads CSASVAATNTGELFF. DNA of the CDR3: TGCAGTGCTTCGGTAGCGGCGACGAACACCGGGGAGCTGTTTTTT.

The V and J genes are TRBV3-1 and TRBJ2-7; TRBD1 matches 9 bases. The germline V gene has CDR1 LGHDT and CDR2 YNNKEL (reference sequence). The CDR3 extends over 18 amino acids. V lost 4 bases to trimming and J lost 2 bases; unmatched junction nucleotides: 15. The CDR3 sequence is CASSPQGTGYPTAYEQYF. The CDR3 bases are TGTGCCAGCAGCCCCCAGGGGACAGGGTATCCTACGGCCTACGAGCAGTACTTC.

This chain uses TRBV7-9 with TRBJ1-1; TRBD1 aligns across 7 bases. Germline CDR1 reads SEHNR; CDR2 reads FQNEAQ (reference sequence). This CDR3 contains 14 residues. Trimming took 4 bases from V and 5 from J; bases not matched to a gene: 7. CDR3 sequence: CASSYTGDGTEAFF. In nucleotides, the CDR3 is TGTGCCAGCAGCTACACAGGGGATGGGACTGAAGCTTTCTTT.

There are a few counts of this clonotype. V and J are TRBV3-1 and TRBJ1-4, with 7 bases fitting TRBD1. Per germline, CDR1 LGHDT and CDR2 YNNKEL (reference sequence). V shed 2 bases, J shed 7 bases, and the junction held 4 bases outside the gene matches. The CDR3 runs 14 residues. The chain's CDR3 is CASSQSGGGEKLFF. DNA for the CDR3: TGTGCCAGCAGCCAATCAGGGGGAGGTGAAAAACTGTTTTTT.

There are a few counts of this clonotype. The rearrangement links TRBV20-1 to TRBJ2-1; the D gene is possibly TRBD2 (6 bases). Germline V gives CDR1 DFQATT, CDR2 SNEGSKA (reference sequence). The ends were cut back, 0 bases at V and 7 bases at J, with 19 bases in the middle. The CDR3 totals 16 residues. This chain's CDR3 is CSAREMGGLRGNEQFF. Here the CDR3 DNA reads TGCAGTGCTAGAGAAATGGGAGGACTTCGGGGAAATGAGCAGTTCTTC.

The rearrangement links TRBV4-3 to TRBJ2-3; perhaps TRBD2 as D (6 bases). The CDR3 consists of 16 residues. From germline, CDR1 is LGHNA and CDR2 YSLEER. Trimming took 1 base from V and 6 from J, leaving 17 bases between them. The chain's CDR3 is CASSQAGGLWRDTQYF. For the CDR3, the DNA is TGCGCCAGCAGCCAAGCTGGGGGACTCTGGAGGGATACGCAGTATTTT.

This clonotype has just a few counts. The gene calls are TRBV2 and TRBJ2-3; possible D gene TRBD2, 6 bases. The CDR3 length is 15 residues. Trimming shortened V by 5 bases and J by 2 bases, and 14 bases separated the two germline ends. The V gene's germline CDR1 is SNHLY and CDR2 FYNNEI. The CDR3, as DNA: TGTGCCAGCAGTTCCGGGACTTCCTACACAGATACGCAGTATTTT. Its protein is CASSSGTSYTDTQYF. The full variable domain, rest sourced from reference TRBV2 and TRBJ2-3, is EPEVTQTPSHQVTQMGQEVILRCVPISNHLYFYWYRQILGQKVEFLVSFYNNEISEKSEIFDDQFSVERPDGSNFTLKIRSTKLEDSAMYFCASSSGTSYTDTQYFGPGTRLTVL.

This clonotype was observed at least ten times. The rearrangement links TRBV28 to TRBJ2-7; no clear D. Trimming stripped 5 bases from V and 1 base from J, with 12 bases between. Germline V gene sequence: CDR1 MDHEN, CDR2 SYDVKM. This CDR3 is 14 amino acids long. Written as DNA, the CDR3 is TGTGCCAGCAGTAAACACGGAAAGTCCTACGAGCAGTACTTC. It codes for CASSKHGKSYEQYF.

This chain uses TRBV27 with TRBJ2-6; 7 bases line up with TRBD2. Germline lookup yields CDR1 MNHEY and CDR2 SMNVEV (reference sequence). The CDR3 runs to 15 residues. V dropped 3 bases and J dropped 2; count of bases not matched to a gene: 1. CDR3 in amino acids: CASSFRGAGANVLTF. The CDR3 nucleotides are TGTGCCAGCAGTTTTCGGGGGGCTGGGGCCAACGTCCTGACTTTC.

The chain employs TRBV9 and TRBJ2-3; D perhaps matches TRBD2 (6 bases). CDR3 size: 19 residues. Germline assignment: CDR1 SGDLS and CDR2 YYNGEE. Trimming took off 2 bases at V and 2 bases at J, with 24 bases between the two ends. The CDR3 here is CASSVSLTMGGPSTDTQYF. The CDR3 DNA reads as TGTGCCAGCAGCGTTTCTCTAACCATGGGGGGTCCTTCCACAGATACGCAGTATTTT.